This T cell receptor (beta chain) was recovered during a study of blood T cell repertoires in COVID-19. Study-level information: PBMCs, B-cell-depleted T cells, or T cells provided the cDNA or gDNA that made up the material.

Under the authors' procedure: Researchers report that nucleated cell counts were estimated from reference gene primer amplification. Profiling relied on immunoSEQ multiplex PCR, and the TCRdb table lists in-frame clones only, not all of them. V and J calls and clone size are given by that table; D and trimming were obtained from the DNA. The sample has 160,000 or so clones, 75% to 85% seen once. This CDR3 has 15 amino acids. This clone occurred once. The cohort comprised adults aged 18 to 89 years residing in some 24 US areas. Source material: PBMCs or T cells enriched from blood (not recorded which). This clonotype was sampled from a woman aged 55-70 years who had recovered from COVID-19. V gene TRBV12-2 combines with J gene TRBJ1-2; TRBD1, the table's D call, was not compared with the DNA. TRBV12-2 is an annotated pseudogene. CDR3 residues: CASRLAEGQFYGYTF. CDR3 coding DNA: TGTGCAAGTCGCTTAGCAGAAGGACAGTTCTATGGCTACACCTTC.